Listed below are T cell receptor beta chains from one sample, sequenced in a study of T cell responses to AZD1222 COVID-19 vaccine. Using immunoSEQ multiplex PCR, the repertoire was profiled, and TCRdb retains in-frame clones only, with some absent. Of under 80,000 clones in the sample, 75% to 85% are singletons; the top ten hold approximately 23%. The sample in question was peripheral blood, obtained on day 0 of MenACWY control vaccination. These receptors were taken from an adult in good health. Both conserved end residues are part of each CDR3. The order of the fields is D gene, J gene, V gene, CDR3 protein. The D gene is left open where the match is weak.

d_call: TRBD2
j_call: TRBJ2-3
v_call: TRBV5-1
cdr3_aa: CASSLETSGRAWYTQYF

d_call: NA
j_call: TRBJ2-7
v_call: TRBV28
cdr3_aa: CASSTLSGLGGHEQYF

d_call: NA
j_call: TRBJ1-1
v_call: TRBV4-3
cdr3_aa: CASSPSWGTEAFF

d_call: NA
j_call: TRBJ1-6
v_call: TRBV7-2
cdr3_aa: CASSPRTGSPLHF

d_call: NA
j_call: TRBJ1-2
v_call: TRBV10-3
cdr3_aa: CASNQGERNGYTF

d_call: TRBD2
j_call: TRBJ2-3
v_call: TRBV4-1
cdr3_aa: CASSQDPGLETDTQYF

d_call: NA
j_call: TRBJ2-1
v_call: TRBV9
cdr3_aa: CASSPSGDIAYNEQFF

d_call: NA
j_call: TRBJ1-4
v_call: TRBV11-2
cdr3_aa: CASSLSFATNEKLFF

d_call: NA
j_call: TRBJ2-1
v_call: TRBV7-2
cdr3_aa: CASSLDRKTYNEQFF

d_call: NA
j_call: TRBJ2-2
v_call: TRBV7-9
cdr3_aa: CASSLRPNTGELFF

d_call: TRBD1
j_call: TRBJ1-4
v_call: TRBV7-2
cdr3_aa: CASRLGRTGDVGEKLFF

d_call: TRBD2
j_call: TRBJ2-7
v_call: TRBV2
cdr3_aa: CASSERGGAYEQYF

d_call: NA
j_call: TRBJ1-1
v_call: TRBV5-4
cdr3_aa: CASSLVDGAEAFF

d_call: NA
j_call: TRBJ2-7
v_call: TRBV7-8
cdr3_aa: CASSNRVESSYEQYF

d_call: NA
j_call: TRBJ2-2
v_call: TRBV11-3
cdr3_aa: CASSLDTRVKGGELFF

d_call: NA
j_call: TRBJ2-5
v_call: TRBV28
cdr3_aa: CASSFVGETQYF